The sequence of this T cell receptor beta chain was determined in a study of blood T cell repertoires in COVID-19 (dated by TCRdb to about 2020). With respect to the entire study: The collaborator samples originated in the United States, Italy and Spain and spanned the acute and convalescent phases of COVID-19. The sample metadata nearly always contained a de-identified subject ID, COVID-19 status, age in years and sex. A freely available public database, intended as a resource for researchers studying the immune response to SARS-CoV-2, is where the repertoires were released. The dataset comprised deeply sampled blood TCRbeta repertoires from subjects exposed to, actively infected with, or recovered from COVID-19. The material from the prospective study consisted of cDNA or gDNA derived from T cells, B-cell-depleted T cells, or PBMCs. The samples were drawn from the first 160 participants of the ongoing ImmuneRACE study and from about 1,200 subjects provided by 6 global collaborators. Where HLA class I and class II types were available, the types were taken from metadata supplied by the sample provider, not from assay-based typing. Points the paper makes about the study in general: How much clinical and demographic metadata was included differed by source and by participant, and the metadata was provided uncurated.

Whole blood was collected in K2EDTA tubes by collaborating institutions according to the institutions' own protocols. Collaborator samples were shipped for TCRbeta analysis as frozen whole blood, isolated PBMCs, or DNA extracted from either sample type. The germline V gene (reference sequence) sets CDR1 to MNHNY and CDR2 to SVGAGI. Trimming takes 3 bases off V and 5 bases off J; junction bases not matched to a gene: 6. The CDR3, from cysteine to phenylalanine, totals 15 residues. The retained sequence is limited to the CDR3, 45 bases, with the frame set at the first base. In regard to this clone: No cognate antigen has been identified for it. Base qualities are missing; no much larger clone stands one base away.

The immunoSEQ Assay, a bias-controlled multiplex PCR, was used to amplify TCRbeta CDR3 regions from genomic DNA. The original methods were these. The number of nucleated cells in each sample was estimated from the amplification of reference gene primers within the assay. Sequence reads were collapsed and filtered to measure the absolute abundance of every unique TCRbeta CDR3 rearrangement. Productive Simpson clonality was computed per sample as the square root of Simpson's diversity index over productive rearrangements. TCRdb re-hosts the immuneACCESS table, in-frame sequences only. Its copies lack some clones; in the studies checked, an unresolved V gene accounts for under half of them, and the cause for the rest is not known. V and J calls and clone size are as listed in that table; D and trimming were resolved from the DNA. A total of hundreds of thousands of clones appear in this sample, roughly 89% of them only once. The top ten clones comprise about 4.6% of the sample.

Material: peripheral blood. This clonotype was sampled from a man aged 40-49 years with acute or convalescent COVID-19. The V and J genes are TRBV6-6 and TRBJ1-2; 10 of the junction bases match TRBD1. The DNA is TGTGCCAGCAGTTATCTTGGGACAGGGGTGTATGGCTACACCTTC. Its coded protein is CASSYLGTGVYGYTF.